Sequencing of this TCR beta chain was carried out in a study of blood T cell repertoires in COVID-19. At the level of the study: Sites across the United States, Italy and Spain contributed samples from acute and convalescent COVID-19. PBMCs, B-cell-depleted T cells, or T cells were the source of the cDNA or gDNA that made up the material.

Details on this clone: Additional DNA sequences in this sample encode the identical CDR3.

Germline V gene data show CDR1 as LNHDA and CDR2 as SQIVND (reference sequence). There are 15 residues in the CDR3. The V gene end was trimmed by 8 bases and the J gene end by 0 bases; junction bases not matched to a gene: 3. Under the authors' procedure: Amplification of reference gene primers was used by the study to estimate nucleated cell counts. Here immunoSEQ multiplex PCR was the method, and the copy in TCRdb shows in-frame clones only, minus some. V and J calls and clone size come straight from that table; D and trimming were deduced from the DNA. Of more than 400,000 clones listed, 70% to 90% are singletons.

The specimen sequenced was peripheral blood. The clonotype was recovered from a human donor in a cohort sampled during active COVID-19. This chain joins TRBV19 and TRBJ2-1; 11 bases align to TRBD2. The CDR3 bases are TGTGCCAGTCGGACTAGCGGGCCCTCCTACAATGAGCAGTTCTTC. Encoded protein: CASRTSGPSYNEQFF.